This T cell receptor (beta chain) was captured by sequencing in a study of tumor-infiltrating lymphocytes in primary liver carcinoma. About the research overall: The study reported T1-T3 N0M0 tumors spanning 4.2 to 10 cm. Productive TCRbeta read yields ran from roughly 3.65 to 7.13 million per sample and were similar between tissues.

A constant-region primer served to make TCR beta cDNA from roughly 460 ng total RNA. Sequencing libraries for TCR beta derived from three nested multiplex PCR rounds that used slightly modified ARM-PCR. The first two PCR rounds, approximately 10 cycles each, used TRBV1-TRBV30 forward primers and a C-beta reverse primer. A single record per CDR3 protein comes from TCRdb applying MiXCR to the multiplex PCR reads. The sample lists a few hundred thousand distinct CDR3 sequences, 50% to 75% occurring once. CDR1 and CDR2 (germline): SGHAT, FQDESV (reference sequence). The CDR3 runs 15 residues. V gave up 5 bases and J gave up 8 bases; unmatched junction bases: 14. Overall study findings and caveats: Compared with tumor region pairs, tumor-adjacent and tumor-blood pairs overlapped less. Relative to blood, tumors carried a significantly larger fraction of the repertoire in their top 250 clones (p = 0.039).

Unsorted whole blood yielded the blood RNA, and germline DNA was also extracted. Notes on this clonotype: The antigen is undetermined.

This chain uses TRBV11-1 with TRBJ2-5, with TRBD2 identical over 7 bases. Sample: peripheral blood. The TCR comes from a woman in her twenties or thirties with primary liver carcinoma and hepatitis B virus infection. CDR3 loop: CASSLVGGVTTTQYF. For the CDR3, the DNA is TGTGCCAGCAGCCTAGTGGGGGGGGTAACCACAACCCAGTACTTC.